The table lists the clone carrying this TCR beta chain with a count of one. Sequencing used immunoSEQ multiplex PCR; TCRdb keeps in-frame clones, though not all of them. The table lists 50,000 or so clones, approximately 94% of them singletons. The sample is drawn from a study of T cell changes during pregnancy in multiple sclerosis. Sample: CD4+ T cells from peripheral blood mononuclear cells, taken in the third trimester of pregnancy. This receptor was taken from a female donor with multiple sclerosis, enrolled in a pregnancy study.

The CDR3 sequence: CASSRGLLGLPTWSTDTQYF. In nucleotides, the CDR3 is TGTGCCAGCAGCCGAGGATTGTTGGGGCTTCCAACTTGGAGCACAGATACGCAGTATTTT. The chain is built from TRBV14 and TRBJ2-3, with D possibly being TRBD1 (5 bases). This CDR3 is built from 20 residues. The germline V gene encodes CDR1 SGHDN and CDR2 FVKESK. Trimming left V 4 bases short and J 0 bases short, with 26 bases between.